This is a list of T cell receptor beta chains from one sample in a study of vaccination and CD4 T cells after COVID-19. These receptors lack a known antigen. Each CDR3 protein is one row after TCRdb ran MiXCR on the PCR reads. The profile shows a few thousand distinct CDR3 sequences, under 50% of them singletons. Sequenced sample: CD4+ T cells from blood, cultured in vitro. These receptors were collected from a human donor who had recovered from COVID-19. The CDR3 runs from the conserved cysteine through the conserved F or W. A D gene is named only where the DNA matches it firmly. Where a row states a size, it is once, few, many or the class of an expanded clone; other rows omit it.

-	TRBV11-1	TRBJ2-7	-	TGTGCCAGCAGCTTAGCAAGAGGACAACGCATCTACGAGCAGTACTTC	CASSLARGQRIYEQYF
-	TRBV2	TRBJ1-1	-	TGTGCCAGCAAAAAGTGGCAGGGTATGAACACTGAAGCTTTCTTT	CASKKWQGMNTEAFF
-	TRBV6-5	TRBJ2-6	few	TGTGCCAGCAGTTACAGTTGGGAGTCTGGGGCCAACGTCCTGACTTTC	CASSYSWESGANVLTF
TRBD1	TRBV28	TRBJ1-2	-	TGTGCCAGCAGTACAGGGGCCTATGGCTACACCTTC	CASSTGAYGYTF
-	TRBV15	TRBJ2-5	medium-sized	TGTGCCACCAGCAGAGGGGGGGATGGTGAGACCCAGTACTTC	CATSRGGDGETQYF
-	TRBV20-1	TRBJ2-5	few	TGCAGTGCTAGAGATTGGGTCCCCCAAGAGACCCAGTACTTC	CSARDWVPQETQYF
-	TRBV20-1	TRBJ1-1	-	TGCAGTGCTCCCACGGCTGGGAACACTGAAGCTTTCTTT	CSAPTAGNTEAFF
TRBD1	TRBV20-1	TRBJ1-2	few	TGCAGTGCTGGGACAGACAACTATGGCTACACCTTC	CSAGTDNYGYTF
-	TRBV7-2	TRBJ1-2	few	TGTGCCAGCAGCTATACAGGGCTCGGGTATGGCTACACCTTC	CASSYTGLGYGYTF
-	TRBV11-1	TRBJ1-1	-	TGTGCCAGCAGCTTCACCTCTTACCTTCGGAACACTGAAGCTTTCTTT	CASSFTSYLRNTEAFF
-	TRBV7-9	TRBJ2-6	-	TGTGCCAGCAGCTTCCCCAAGGCCCGGCGGATCTCTGGGGCCAACGTCCTGACTTTC	CASSFPKARRISGANVLTF
-	TRBV5-6	TRBJ2-3	once	TGTGCCAGCAGCTCTGTACTAGTGGCTCTAGATACGCAGTATTTT	CASSSVLVALDTQYF
TRBD2	TRBV7-2	TRBJ2-7	-	TGTGCCAGCAGCTTAACAAAGCGGGAGGTCGAGCAGTACTTC	CASSLTKREVEQYF
-	TRBV4-1	TRBJ1-1	-	TGCGCCAGCAGCCTTCGACGGGCGGACCGAGCTTTCTTT	CASSLRRADRAFF
-	TRBV20-1	TRBJ2-5	few	TGCAGTGCTAGTCAGGTCCGGACCCAGTACTTC	CSASQVRTQYF
-	TRBV28	TRBJ2-2	-	TGTGCCAGCAGTTTGGGGGAGGTGGACACCGGGGAGCTGTTTTTT	CASSLGEVDTGELFF
-	TRBV27	TRBJ1-6	few	TGTGCCAGCAGTTTAGTACCCTACGGCAATTCACCCCTCCACTTT	CASSLVPYGNSPLHF
-	TRBV27	TRBJ2-1	few	TGTGCCAGCAGTTTCGGCCGGGGGGAGCAGTTCTTC	CASSFGRGEQFF
TRBD2	TRBV11-3	TRBJ2-1	few	TGTGCCAGCAGCCCAGGGACTAGCGGGGGGGCCTACAATGAGCAGTTCTTC	CASSPGTSGGAYNEQFF
-	TRBV6-5	TRBJ2-7	medium-sized	TGTGCCAGCAGTTACGACCCAGCGAGGTCCTACGAGCAGTACTTC	CASSYDPARSYEQYF
-	TRBV2	TRBJ2-5	once	TGTGCCAGCAAGCAGGAAGAGACCCAGTACTTC	CASKQEETQYF
-	TRBV21-1	TRBJ2-2	-	TGTGCCAGCAGCGTCGGGACGGTTAACACCGGGGAGCTGTTTTTT	CASSVGTVNTGELFF
-	TRBV11-1	TRBJ2-3	once	TGTGCCAGCAACTCGAGGGGGGGAGATACGCAGTATTTT	CASNSRGGDTQYF
-	TRBV6-1	TRBJ1-2	-	TGTGCGGCCGGTGCCTACTATGGCTACACCTTC	CAAGAYYGYTF
TRBD1	TRBV19	TRBJ1-1	-	TGTGCCAGTAGCCGACGAGGGACAGGGACCGAAGCTTTCTTT	CASSRRGTGTEAFF
TRBD2	TRBV28	TRBJ2-3	once	TGTGCCAGCAGTCCACTTAGCGGGGGGGCTTCAGATACGCAGTATTTT	CASSPLSGGASDTQYF
-	TRBV10-3	TRBJ2-6	-	TGTGCCATCAGTGAGTCGGGCCAGGGGAGACCTAGCTCTGGGGCCAACGTCCTGACTTTC	CAISESGQGRPSSGANVLTF
-	TRBV18	TRBJ1-1	-	TGTGCCAGCTCACCACGCTCGGGGGCAGTCGACACTGAAGCTTTCTTT	CASSPRSGAVDTEAFF
-	TRBV28	TRBJ1-1	-	TGTGCCAGCATAGGGAACACTGAAGCTTTCTTT	CASIGNTEAFF
-	TRBV7-9	TRBJ1-6	-	TGTGCCAGCAGCTTTCGAGGTCCGATTCTAAATTCACCCCTCCACTTT	CASSFRGPILNSPLHF
-	TRBV9	TRBJ2-5	-	TGTGCCAGCAGCGTAGACGGGGGACGAGAGACCCAGTACTTC	CASSVDGGRETQYF
TRBD1	TRBV7-2	TRBJ1-1	few	TGTGCCAGCAGCTTAGGGGACAGGGTGAACACTGAAGCTTTCTTT	CASSLGDRVNTEAFF
-	TRBV7-2	TRBJ1-5	few	TGTGCCAGCAGCTTAATTCCAGGGGCTAATCAGCCCCAGCATTTT	CASSLIPGANQPQHF
-	TRBV6-1	TRBJ1-5	-	TGTGCCAGCAGTCTCAGGGCGGGCAATCAGCCCCAGCATTTT	CASSLRAGNQPQHF
-	TRBV18	TRBJ1-2	-	TGTGCCAGCTCACCACAGGATGCCTATGGCTACACCTTC	CASSPQDAYGYTF
TRBD1	TRBV5-4	TRBJ1-1	few	TGTGCCAGCAGCTTGGATGGGACAGGGGGCACTGAAGCTTTCTTT	CASSLDGTGGTEAFF
TRBD1	TRBV25-1	TRBJ1-5	few	TGTGCCAGCAGTGGGGCAGGGGGGGATCAGCCCCAGCATTTT	CASSGAGGDQPQHF
-	TRBV28	TRBJ1-5	-	TGTGCCAGCAGGGGCAGAAACAATCAGCCCCAGCATTTT	CASRGRNNQPQHF
-	TRBV5-6	TRBJ2-1	few	TGTGCCAGCAGCTTTTGGAGGAAGATCTCCTACAATGAGCAGTTCTTC	CASSFWRKISYNEQFF
TRBD1	TRBV7-2	TRBJ1-2	-	TGTGCCAGCAGCTTAGCCCAGGGGGGGCCTGGCTACACCTTC	CASSLAQGGPGYTF
TRBD1	TRBV6-1	TRBJ1-1	-	TGTGCCAGCAGCCACAGACAAGACTCGGGACAGAAGAACACTGAAGCTTTCTTT	CASSHRQDSGQKNTEAFF
-	TRBV11-2	TRBJ2-3	-	TGTGCCAGCAGCTTAGGGCCAGGCGGAGGAGCAGATACGCAGTATTTT	CASSLGPGGGADTQYF